This T cell receptor beta chain was sequenced for a study of blood T cells in healthy people across ages. General observations from the study: Using unsorted PBMCs precluded a conclusive naive versus antigen-experienced comparison.

Regarding this clonotype: Antigen unknown.

For the second PCR, which ran for about 7 to 12 cycles, a sample-barcoded 5' primer and a J-beta primer mix were used. TCRdb recomputed calls from the 5' RACE reads with MiXCR, one row per CDR3 protein. The data show hundreds of thousands of distinct CDR3 sequences, less than 80% seen once. V dropped 5 bases and J dropped 5; count of bases not matched to a gene: 6. This CDR3 has 14 residues. Per germline, CDR1 LGHNT and CDR2 FRNRAP. The chain carries TRBV12-5 and TRBJ2-3, with TRBD2 matching 8 bases. The sample was blood. This TCR was sampled from a man aged 30 to 39 in good health. The CDR3 reads CASGVGLVLDTQYF. CDR3 coding DNA: TGTGCTAGTGGTGTGGGACTAGTCTTAGATACGCAGTATTTT.